Below are 29 T cell receptor beta chains sequenced from a single sample in a study of T cell repertoires in cytomegalovirus infection. No antigen has been identified for these receptors. In TCRdb, the reads were re-called with MiXCR into one record per CDR3 protein. The sample has roughly 920,000 distinct CDR3 sequences; roughly 30% are singletons. The material was cultured CD8+ T cells from PBMCs, obtained from culture after CMV antigen stimulation. The source is a human donor in good health (CMV status not recorded). Some clones in this sample may be carry-over from other donors' samples.

DNA of the CDR3: TGTGCCAGCAGCTTGAACGGGAATGGCTACACCTTC. This translates into CASSLNGNGYTF. The rearrangement joins TRBV5-4 to TRBJ1-2; D gene unclear. The germline V gene encodes CDR1 SGHNT and CDR2 YYREEE (reference sequence). CDR3 size: 12 residues. V was trimmed by 1 base and J by 6 bases, leaving 7 bases between them. Looking up the rest from reference TRBV5-4 and TRBJ1-2 gives the full variable domain: ETGVTQSPTHLIKTRGQQVTLRCSSQSGHNTVSWYQQALGQGPQFIFQYYREEENGRGNFPPRFSGLQFPNYSSELNVNALELDDSALYLCASSLNGNGYTFGSGTRLTVV.

This chain uses TRBV6-6 with TRBJ2-3; D possibly corresponds to TRBD1 (7 bases). CDR1 is MNHNY and CDR2 is SVGAGI in the germline V gene (reference sequence). V dropped 4 bases and J dropped 4 bases, with 21 bases sitting between them. The length of the CDR3 is 17 residues. The CDR3 DNA reads TGTGCCAGCAGTTTCCAAGAGGAGGGCCAGGGGGCAGATACGCAGTATTTT. Translated, it gives CASSFQEEGQGADTQYF.

The rearrangement links TRBV10-3 to TRBJ1-2, with 7 bases lining up with TRBD1. Germline V gives CDR1 ENHRY, CDR2 SYGVKD. V shed 9 bases and J 3 bases; nucleotides not matched to a gene: 4. There are 12 residues in the CDR3. CDR3 protein: CAITGTDYGYTF. CDR3 nucleotides: TGTGCCATTACCGGGACAGACTATGGCTACACCTTC.

The rearrangement links TRBV11-2 to TRBJ1-2; D is perhaps TRBD1 (5 bases). The germline V gene has CDR1 SGHAT and CDR2 FQNNGV. The CDR3 has 14 amino acids. Trimming cost V 2 bases and J 8 bases, with 15 bases left between them. CDR3 bases: TGTGCCAGCAGCTTACTCGGGACCAGATACGGCTACACCTTC. Protein product: CASSLLGTRYGYTF.

The chain carries TRBV6-6 and TRBJ1-4; no clear D gene. Germline values: CDR1 MNHNY, CDR2 SVGAGI (reference sequence). This CDR3 has 15 residues. The V gene lost 0 bases and the J gene lost 6 bases, with 11 bases spanning the gap. The CDR3 loop reads CASSYSVLGDEKLFF. The CDR3 nucleotides read TGTGCCAGCAGTTACTCGGTCCTGGGAGATGAAAAACTGTTTTTT.

The V and J genes are TRBV6-1 and TRBJ2-4, with 8 bases identical to TRBD1. The CDR3 length is 17 residues. V shed 5 bases and J 0 bases; nucleotides not matched to a gene: 9. Germline V CDR1 and CDR2: MNHNS, SASEGT. This chain's CDR3 is CASSYGGTGLAKNIQYF. The DNA of the CDR3 is TGTGCCAGCAGTTACGGAGGGACAGGCCTAGCCAAAAACATTCAGTACTTC.

This clonotype was detected ten times or more. The genes are TRBV7-8 and TRBJ2-3; TRBD2 agrees at 7 bases. Germline assignment: CDR1 SGHVS and CDR2 FQNEAQ. Unmatched junction bases numbered 10, after V lost 7 bases and J lost 0 bases. This CDR3 region has 16 residues. The CDR3 reads CASIQYLGGSTDTQYF. The CDR3 DNA is TGTGCCAGCATCCAATACCTGGGGGGGAGCACAGATACGCAGTATTTT.

This chain links TRBV27 with TRBJ1-5; weak D call: TRBD1 (6 bases). The CDR3 is 15 amino acids. Germline V gene data show CDR1 as MNHEY and CDR2 as SMNVEV (reference sequence). The V end lost 3 bases, the J end lost 5 bases, and 14 bases lay between the germline ends. The CDR3 here is CASSFRRGGHQPQHF. CDR3 sequence (DNA): TGTGCCAGCAGTTTTCGTCGAGGGGGGCATCAGCCCCAGCATTTT.

This clonotype has only a few counts. The chain employs TRBV29-1 and TRBJ1-4; a weak D match, TRBD1 (5 bases). The V end lost 6 bases, the J end lost 7 bases, and 12 bases lay between the germline ends. Germline CDR1 and CDR2: SQVTM and ANQGSEA. This CDR3 spans 12 amino acids. The CDR3 nucleotides are TGCAGCGTCCCCGGGACGGGTGAAAAACTGTTTTTT. It specifies CSVPGTGEKLFF.

The gene calls are TRBV2 and TRBJ2-1, with D perhaps TRBD2 (5 bases). V lost 6 bases, J lost 2 bases, and 17 bases lay in between. CDR1 and CDR2 from the germline V gene are SNHLY and FYNNEI. This CDR3 comprises 16 residues. The CDR3 nucleotides read TGTGCCAGCAGGGGCCCAAAAACGCGGGCCTACAATGAGCAGTTCTTC. As protein: CASRGPKTRAYNEQFF.

V usage is TRBV12-3 or TRBV12-4 and J usage is TRBJ1-2, with D unclear. This CDR3 has 12 amino acids. Trimming took 4 bases from V and 6 from J, leaving 9 bases between them. Here the CDR3 DNA reads TGTGCCAGCAGTTGGTCAAGCGATGGCTACACCTTC. Amino acid sequence: CASSWSSDGYTF.

This clonotype occurred many times. The chain has TRBV7-6 and TRBJ2-1, with 8 bases matching TRBD2. The CDR3 runs 18 residues. The V gene end was trimmed by 5 bases and the J gene end by 1 base; junction bases not matched to a gene: 13. Germline CDR1 is SGHVS and CDR2 is FNYEAQ. CDR3 sequence (DNA): TGTGCCAGCAGCCGGGGGGGGACTCCCGTTATATCCTACAATGAGCAGTTCTTC. Translation gives CASSRGGTPVISYNEQFF. Using reference TRBV7-6 and TRBJ2-1 for the parts outside the CDR3, the full variable domain is GAGVSQSPRYKVTKRGQDVALRCDPISGHVSLYWYRQALGQGPEFLTYFNYEAQQDKSGLPNDRFSAERPEGSISTLTIQRTEQRDSAMYRCASSRGGTPVISYNEQFFGPGTRLTVL.

As to this clonotype: The junction does not match germline at one end; this may be a read error. The CDR3 bases are TGTGTCAGTAGTAGAACAGGGGAATTAAGGGAAAAACTGTTTTTT. Translating it yields CVSSRTGELREKLFF. The rearrangement links TRBV19 to TRBJ1-4; TRBD1 aligns across 7 bases. The CDR3 runs 15 residues. Germline CDR1 reads LNHDA; CDR2 reads SQIVND (reference sequence).

J is TRBJ1-2 and V is TRBV27, with a possible D match to TRBD1 (6 bases). V was pared by 8 bases and J by 3 bases, with 16 bases between. Germline V gene lookup returns CDR1 MNHEY and CDR2 SMNVEV (reference sequence). CDR3 length equals 14 residues. The CDR3 DNA reads as TGTGCCAGCGCCCCTCAGGGGTTCGACTATGGCTACACCTTC. Translation gives CASAPQGFDYGYTF.

The table lists this clonotype with many counts. The J gene is TRBJ1-2, the V gene TRBV27; D gene uncertain. The germline gives CDR1 MNHEY, CDR2 SMNVEV (reference sequence). Trimming left V 1 base short and J 7 bases short, with 7 bases between. This CDR3 spans 12 amino acids. CDR3 in DNA: TGTGCCAGCAGTTTATACGGGGTTGGCTACACCTTC. This encodes CASSLYGVGYTF.

The chain couples TRBV7-9 to TRBJ1-4; TRBD1 matches 7 bases. With 4 bases clipped from V and 8 bases from J, the junction kept 7 bases outside the gene matches. Germline values: CDR1 SEHNR, CDR2 FQNEAQ (reference sequence). This CDR3 is 14 amino acids long. The CDR3 loop reads CASSSDRMEEKLFF. CDR3 sequence (DNA): TGTGCCAGCAGCTCGGACAGGATGGAGGAAAAACTGTTTTTT.

This clonotype was seen a handful of times. This chain uses TRBV20-1 with TRBJ2-5; tentative D call: TRBD2 (5 bases). V lost 6 bases and J lost 0, with 17 bases in between. CDR1 and CDR2 from the germline V gene are DFQATT and SNEGSKA (reference sequence). The CDR3 is 15 amino acids. The CDR3 is CSALDTSGNQETQYF. The CDR3 region has the DNA TGCAGTGCCCTTGACACCAGCGGAAACCAAGAGACCCAGTACTTC.

The sample holds a few counts of this clonotype. The rearrangement uses TRBV7-6 and TRBJ2-5, with 9 bases aligning to TRBD2. The CDR3 length is 17 residues. J gave up 2 bases and V 2 bases, and 9 bases lay outside the gene matches. From germline, CDR1 is SGHVS and CDR2 FNYEAQ. CDR3 protein: CASSLQLAGAIQETQYF. For the CDR3, the DNA is TGTGCCAGCAGCTTACAGTTAGCGGGGGCTATTCAAGAGACCCAGTACTTC. Looking up the rest from reference TRBV7-6 and TRBJ2-5 gives the full variable domain: GAGVSQSPRYKVTKRGQDVALRCDPISGHVSLYWYRQALGQGPEFLTYFNYEAQQDKSGLPNDRFSAERPEGSISTLTIQRTEQRDSAMYRCASSLQLAGAIQETQYFGPGTRLLVL.

The sample holds many counts of this clonotype. The V and J genes are TRBV7-8 and TRBJ2-3; a weak D match, TRBD2 (5 bases). This CDR3 has 16 residues. Trimming removed 5 bases at V and 5 bases at J, with 20 bases between. Per the germline V gene, CDR1 is SGHVS and CDR2 is FQNEAQ. The CDR3 protein is CASSPRMAGLLDTQYF. Here the CDR3 DNA reads TGTGCCAGCAGCCCTAGGATGGCGGGCCTCCTAGATACGCAGTATTTT.

The rearrangement links TRBV19 to TRBJ1-1, with TRBD1 as a possible D gene (5 bases). The CDR3 length is 15 residues. V was shortened by 3 bases and J by 5 bases, with 16 bases between the two germline ends. Looked up from germline, CDR1 is LNHDA and CDR2 is SQIVND (reference sequence). CDR3 residues: CASSIVVGASTEAFF. CDR3 nucleotides: TGTGCCAGTAGTATTGTGGTCGGGGCCTCGACTGAAGCTTTCTTT. Combining the CDR3 with reference TRBV19 and TRBJ1-1 gives the whole variable domain DGGITQSPKYLFRKEGQNVTLSCEQNLNHDAMYWYRQDPGQGLRLIYYSQIVNDFQKGDIAEGYSVSREKKESFPLTVTSAQKNPTAFYLCASSIVVGASTEAFFGQGTRLTVV.

The chain recombines TRBV7-6 with TRBJ1-6; D might be TRBD1 (5 bases). This CDR3 has 15 residues. V lost 5 bases to trimming and J lost 8 bases, with 16 bases between them. In germline, CDR1 is SGHVS, CDR2 FNYEAQ. CDR3 sequence: CASSPATDSYSPLHF. For the CDR3, the DNA is TGTGCCAGCAGCCCCGCGACAGATTCCTATTCACCCCTCCACTTT.

This clonotype was counted ten times or more. The CDR3 sequence: CASSLQGHQPQHF. The CDR3 DNA is TGTGCCAGCAGTTTACAGGGGCATCAGCCCCAGCATTTT. This sequence joins TRBV6-1 and TRBJ1-5; 7 bases match TRBD1. Per the germline V gene, CDR1 is MNHNS and CDR2 is SASEGT. There are 13 residues in the CDR3. The trim removed 5 bases at V and 5 bases at J, leaving 3 bases unmatched.

The V call is TRBV29-1, the J call TRBJ1-6; TRBD1 matches 10 bases. CDR3 length: 14 amino acids. V trimming: 1 base; J trimming: 12 bases; junction bases outside the gene matches: 6. Germline V gene data show CDR1 as SQVTM and CDR2 as ANQGSEA. CDR3 sequence: CSVEAGQGVRPLHF. The CDR3, as DNA: TGCAGCGTTGAAGCTGGACAGGGGGTACGACCCCTCCACTTT.

The genes are TRBV4-2 and TRBJ2-1; D might be TRBD1 or TRBD2, each matching 6 bases. The CDR3 consists of 15 residues. With 2 bases removed from V and 6 bases from J, the gap between germline ends came to 14 bases. Germline CDR1 LGHNA, CDR2 YNFKEQ. This chain's CDR3 is CASSQFRGLGNEQFF. CDR3 nucleotides: TGTGCCAGCAGCCAATTTCGGGGGCTGGGCAATGAGCAGTTCTTC.

This clonotype was recorded many times. The genes are TRBV7-2 and TRBJ2-3, with TRBD2 identical over 7 bases. The germline gives CDR1 SGHTA, CDR2 FQGNSA. The CDR3 consists of 15 residues. V was pared by 4 bases and J by 0 bases, with 4 bases of the junction left unmatched. The CDR3: CASSSTGGSTDTQYF. The CDR3 nucleotides are TGTGCCAGCAGCTCCACGGGGGGTAGCACAGATACGCAGTATTTT.

This clonotype appeared many times. J is TRBJ2-5 and V is TRBV28; D is unresolved. The CDR3 sequence is 16 residues long. V was clipped by 5 bases and J by 1 base, with 17 bases between them. CDR1 MDHEN and CDR2 SYDVKM come from the germline V gene. CDR3 protein: CASSPRDFWGQETQYF. CDR3 DNA sequence: TGTGCCAGCAGTCCCCGTGATTTTTGGGGCCAAGAGACCCAGTACTTC.

The genes are TRBV5-5 and TRBJ1-2; D gene ambiguous. The CDR3 contains 14 residues. CDR1 SGHKS and CDR2 YYEKEE come from the germline V gene (reference sequence). V was pared by 1 base and J by 8 bases, with 15 bases between. CDR3 sequence: CASSLPVPIGGYTF. CDR3 sequence (DNA): TGTGCCAGCAGCTTGCCGGTTCCCATTGGAGGCTACACCTTC.

The gene calls are TRBV7-4 and TRBJ2-5; 9 nucleotides line up with TRBD1. V gave up 5 bases and J gave up 5 bases; unmatched junction bases: 9. The germline V gene encodes CDR1 SGHVT and CDR2 SQSDAQ. The CDR3 sequence is 15 residues long. The CDR3 is CASSPLGQGDETQYF. In DNA, the CDR3 is TGTGCCAGCAGCCCATTGGGACAGGGAGATGAGACCCAGTACTTC.

This rearrangement joins TRBV20-1 to TRBJ1-6; weak D call: TRBD1 (5 bases). V lost 6 bases, J lost 6 bases, and 15 bases lay in between. The CDR3 is 14 amino acids. The V gene's germline CDR1 is DFQATT and CDR2 SNEGSKA (reference sequence). CDR3 protein: CSAPDRDLNSPLHF. The CDR3 nucleotides are TGCAGTGCCCCCGACCGGGACCTTAATTCACCCCTCCACTTT.